This TCR beta chain stems from a study of T cells in Graves' hyperthyroidism and ophthalmopathy. Study-wide points: Stable hyperthyroidism was separated from ophthalmopathy by a model based on 13 V-J features.

This clonotype was seen a handful of times. As yet, its antigen is unknown. J gave up 3 bases and V 6 bases, and 4 bases lay outside the gene matches. The CDR3 is made up of 13 amino acids. The germline CDR1 and CDR2 sequences are ENHRY and SYGVKD. Amplification yielded TCR beta CDR3 regions, with RNA transcripts as the source. HTBI primers were employed in a first-round RT-PCR of the TCR CDR3. TCRdb redid the calling of the multiplex PCR reads with MiXCR, one entry per CDR3 protein. Among roughly 580,000 distinct CDR3 sequences listed, roughly 14% were seen once. The chain uses TRBV10-3 and TRBJ2-7; 8 nucleotides line up with TRBD1. Sequencing input: blood. The source is a woman in her twenties or thirties with Graves' hyperthyroidism that later progressed to Graves' ophthalmopathy. This CDR3 is CAISRDRSYEQYF. The CDR3 coding sequence is TGTGCCATCAGCCGGGACAGGAGCTACGAGCAGTACTTC.